The rows below give T cell receptor beta chains drawn from one sample of a study of early T cells in non-severe SARS-CoV-2 infection. TCRdb passed the 5' RACE reads through MiXCR, listing each CDR3 protein once. In the table there are about 58,000 distinct CDR3 sequences, approximately 13% of which are singletons. Sequences were obtained from whole blood. Receptors originate from an adult who was a healthcare worker with PCR-confirmed SARS-CoV-2 infection or an uninfected control (not recorded which). Both conserved end residues are part of each CDR3. Each record gives: V gene, D gene, J gene, CDR3 protein. D genes are given only for firm matches.

v_gene: TRBV6-5; d_gene: -; j_gene: TRBJ1-1; CDR3aa: CASSQLGVSRNTEAFF
v_gene: TRBV7-9; d_gene: TRBD1; j_gene: TRBJ2-6; CDR3aa: CASGTGSTSGANVLTF
v_gene: TRBV5-1; d_gene: -; j_gene: TRBJ2-1; CDR3aa: CASSTSAERSYNEQFF
v_gene: TRBV15; d_gene: -; j_gene: TRBJ1-3; CDR3aa: CATSRDALSGNTIYF
v_gene: TRBV3-1; d_gene: -; j_gene: TRBJ2-2; CDR3aa: CASSWPGGGELFF
v_gene: TRBV29-1; d_gene: -; j_gene: TRBJ1-1; CDR3aa: CSVEGQANTEAFF
v_gene: TRBV7-9; d_gene: -; j_gene: TRBJ2-5; CDR3aa: CASSQGRLGGHETQYF
v_gene: TRBV9; d_gene: TRBD1; j_gene: TRBJ2-7; CDR3aa: CASSVGQSNYEQYF
v_gene: TRBV5-4; d_gene: TRBD2; j_gene: TRBJ2-2; CDR3aa: CASSFRTSGNTGELFF
v_gene: TRBV7-9; d_gene: TRBD1; j_gene: TRBJ2-3; CDR3aa: CASSRFVGQGSTDTQYF
v_gene: TRBV5-1; d_gene: -; j_gene: TRBJ2-7; CDR3aa: CASSLTTAGSSYEQYF
v_gene: TRBV7-8; d_gene: TRBD1; j_gene: TRBJ2-5; CDR3aa: CASGQGRRETQYF
v_gene: TRBV29-1; d_gene: -; j_gene: TRBJ2-1; CDR3aa: CSGMTVSDEQFF
v_gene: TRBV20-1; d_gene: TRBD1; j_gene: TRBJ2-3; CDR3aa: CSAGGQGNTQYF
v_gene: TRBV11-2; d_gene: -; j_gene: TRBJ1-1; CDR3aa: CASSLERGRTEAFF
v_gene: TRBV3-1; d_gene: -; j_gene: TRBJ1-1; CDR3aa: CASSQESRGGTEAFF
v_gene: TRBV7-2; d_gene: -; j_gene: TRBJ2-1; CDR3aa: CASSQLPGYNEQFF
v_gene: TRBV20-1; d_gene: -; j_gene: TRBJ2-1; CDR3aa: CSARDVWSSYNEQFF